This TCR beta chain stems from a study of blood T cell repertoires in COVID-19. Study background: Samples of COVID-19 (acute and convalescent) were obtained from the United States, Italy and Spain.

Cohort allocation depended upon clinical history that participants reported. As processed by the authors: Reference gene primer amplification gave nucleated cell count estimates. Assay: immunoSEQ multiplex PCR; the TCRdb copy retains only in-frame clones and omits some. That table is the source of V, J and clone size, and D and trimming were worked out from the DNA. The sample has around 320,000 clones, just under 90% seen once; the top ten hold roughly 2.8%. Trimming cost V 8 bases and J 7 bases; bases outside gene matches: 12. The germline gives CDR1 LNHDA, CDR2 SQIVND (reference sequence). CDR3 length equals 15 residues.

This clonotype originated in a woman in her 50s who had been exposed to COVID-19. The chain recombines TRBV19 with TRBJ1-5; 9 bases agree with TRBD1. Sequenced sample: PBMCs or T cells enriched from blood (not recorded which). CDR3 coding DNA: TGTGCCAGTCAGGTTGGGACAGGGCTTTGGCAGCCCCAGCATTTT. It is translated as CASQVGTGLWQPQHF.